A single sample gave rise to the 32 T cell receptor beta chains below, sequenced in a study of radiotherapy plus CTLA-4 blockade in lung cancer (dated by TCRdb to between 2017 and 2018). Libraries came from the immunoSEQ multiplex PCR assay. TCRdb took this table from immuneACCESS and kept in-frame rearrangements with V and J called. Such tables lack part of the clones; where checked against another copy, unresolved V genes explain under half of the gap, and the rest is unexplained. The sample profile shows about 62,000 clones; 70% to 80% of them were found once. Together, the top ten hold about 3% of the sample. The source material was peripheral blood, sampled from a patient treated with radiotherapy plus ipilimumab. The receptor set was obtained from a human donor with non-small cell lung cancer who had a complete response to radiotherapy plus ipilimumab.

This clone was detected a few times. The rearrangement joins TRBV6-6 to TRBJ2-7, with 11 positions matching TRBD1. The ends lost 7 bases at V and 5 bases at J; junction bases unmatched: 7. There are 14 residues in the CDR3. CDR1 and CDR2 (germline): MNHNY, SVGAGI (reference sequence). Written as DNA, the CDR3 is TGTGCCAGCACCCCCGGACAGGGGGCCCACGAGCAGTACTTC. This codes for CASTPGQGAHEQYF.

This clone has just one count. The rearrangement uses TRBV12-5 and TRBJ1-6; D is ambiguous. CDR3 length equals 13 residues. In germline, CDR1 is LGHNT, CDR2 FRNRAP. V dropped 3 bases and J dropped 9 bases, with 9 bases sitting between them. CDR3 sequence: CASGFSEGSPLHF. DNA for the CDR3: TGTGCTAGTGGTTTTTCCGAGGGTTCACCCCTCCACTTT.

The chain employs TRBV12-5 and TRBJ2-1; tentative D call: TRBD1 (7 bases). Looked up from germline, CDR1 is LGHNT and CDR2 is FRNRAP. This CDR3 region has 19 residues. Trimming left V 0 bases short and J 4 bases short, with 22 bases between. This CDR3 is CASGLVNRGGLGGYNEQFF. DNA for the CDR3: TGTGCTAGTGGTTTGGTAAACAGGGGCGGATTGGGGGGATACAATGAGCAGTTCTTC.

The V and J genes are TRBV28 and TRBJ1-2; 7 bases are shared with TRBD1. The CDR3 runs 15 residues. Trimming at V came to 4 bases and at J to 0 bases, leaving 5 bases not matched to a gene. CDR1 MDHEN and CDR2 SYDVKM come from the germline V gene. CDR3 sequence reads: CASSSRDRPNYGYTF. The CDR3 coding sequence is TGTGCCAGCAGTTCCCGGGACAGACCTAACTATGGCTACACCTTC.

The chain links TRBV11-2 to TRBJ2-2; D gene unclear. Germline CDR1 is SGHAT and CDR2 is FQNNGV. V lost 5 bases and J lost 8, with 9 bases in between. This CDR3 has 12 residues. The CDR3 sequence is CASSLSVGELFF. For the CDR3, the DNA is TGTGCCAGCAGCCTCTCGGTTGGGGAGCTGTTTTTT.

The chain has TRBV19 and TRBJ2-7; 10 positions agree with TRBD1. Per the germline V gene, CDR1 is LNHDA and CDR2 is SQIVND (reference sequence). V gave up 8 bases and J gave up 0 bases; unmatched junction bases: 4. The length of the CDR3 is 14 residues. The CDR3 is CASSGQGISYEQYF. CDR3 DNA: TGTGCCAGTTCGGGACAGGGGATCTCCTACGAGCAGTACTTC.

The chain combines TRBV10-2 with TRBJ2-4, with TRBD2 matching 7 bases. CDR3 length equals 15 residues. Per germline, CDR1 WSHSY and CDR2 SAAADI. J gave up 8 bases and V 4 bases, and 11 bases lay outside the gene matches. The CDR3 nucleotides are TGCGCCAGCAGTGGCCAGAGCGGGATAGGGGACATTCAGTACTTC. Translated: CASSGQSGIGDIQYF.

The rearrangement links TRBV21-1 to TRBJ2-3; TRBD2 is taken as the D call from the table, unchecked against the DNA. TRBV21-1 is marked as a pseudogene. The CDR3 length is 17 residues. CDR3 amino acids: CASSKGRERGVTDTQYF. Here the CDR3 DNA reads TGTGCCAGCAGCAAAGGACGCGAGCGGGGGGTCACAGATACGCAGTATTTT.

This clone was seen a handful of times. The chain is built from TRBV28 and TRBJ2-3, with 9 nucleotides matching TRBD2. The CDR3 is made up of 18 amino acids. Germline V gives CDR1 MDHEN, CDR2 SYDVKM. V lost 5 bases to trimming and J lost 4 bases; unmatched junction nucleotides: 16. The CDR3 loop reads CASSPLVTSGGRSDTQYF. CDR3 bases: TGTGCCAGCAGTCCACTCGTGACTAGCGGAGGAAGATCAGATACGCAGTATTTT. Full variable domain (rest looked up from reference TRBV28 and TRBJ2-3): DVKVTQSSRYLVKRTGEKVFLECVQDMDHENMFWYRQDPGLGLRLIYFSYDVKMKEKGDIPEGYSVSREKKERFSLILESASTNQTSMYLCASSPLVTSGGRSDTQYFGPGTRLTVL.

This rearrangement joins TRBV7-6 to TRBJ2-1; 11 positions match TRBD1. Germline trimming cut 4 bases from V and 6 bases from J; bases unmatched to any gene: 5. Germline assignment: CDR1 SGHVS and CDR2 FNYEAQ. This CDR3 has 15 residues. CDR3 sequence: CASSSGTGGLNEQFF. The CDR3 DNA follows: TGTGCCAGCAGCTCCGGGACAGGGGGTCTCAATGAGCAGTTCTTC. Full variable domain (remainder filled in from reference TRBV7-6 and TRBJ2-1): GAGVSQSPRYKVTKRGQDVALRCDPISGHVSLYWYRQALGQGPEFLTYFNYEAQQDKSGLPNDRFSAERPEGSISTLTIQRTEQRDSAMYRCASSSGTGGLNEQFFGPGTRLTVL.

CDR3 sequence (DNA): TGCAGCGGGGGGAACAGGGGGCAGCTTGAAGCTTTCTTT. This encodes CSGGNRGQLEAFF. The chain recombines TRBV29-1 with TRBJ1-1; 9 positions match TRBD1. The CDR3 loop spans 13 amino acids. Germline V gene lookup returns CDR1 SQVTM and CDR2 ANQGSEA. Trimming at V came to 7 bases and at J to 7 bases, leaving 10 bases not matched to a gene.

The J gene is TRBJ1-6, the V gene TRBV4-3; no reliable D call. Germline V CDR1 and CDR2: LGHNA, YSLEER. V shed 1 base and J shed 5 bases, with 6 bases lying between them. The CDR3 runs to 14 residues. CDR3 loop: CASSQVADNSPLHF. CDR3 sequence (DNA): TGCGCCAGCAGCCAAGTCGCAGATAATTCACCCCTCCACTTT.

The V gene is TRBV4-1, the J gene TRBJ2-7; D gene uncertain. CDR3 length: 14 amino acids. Germline-derived CDR1 and CDR2 are MGHRA and YSYEKL. The V end lost 1 base, the J end lost 2 bases, and 9 bases lay between the germline ends. CDR3 coding DNA: TGCGCCAGCAGCCAAGGACTGTCCACCTACGAGCAGTACTTC. This gives the protein CASSQGLSTYEQYF.

This clone turned up a few times. The V gene is TRBV30, the J gene TRBJ1-6; 7 nucleotides line up with TRBD1. This CDR3 is built from 15 residues. V was clipped by 8 bases and J by 7 bases; unmatched bases: 14. In germline, CDR1 is GTSNPN, CDR2 SVGIG (reference sequence). The CDR3 DNA is TGTGCCCAACGGAAGGGGGCGACGCTCAATTCACCCCTCCACTTT. This codes for CAQRKGATLNSPLHF.

This clone appeared a single time. The chain combines TRBV4-1 with TRBJ2-1, with D possibly matching TRBD2 (6 bases). The length of the CDR3 is 13 residues. The V end lost 3 bases, the J end lost 15 bases, and 18 bases lay between the germline ends. Germline CDR1 and CDR2: MGHRA and YSYEKL. The CDR3 sequence: CASSHPSSAGRFF. CDR3 bases: TGCGCCAGCAGCCACCCGTCTAGCGCAGGGCGGTTCTTC.

The chain uses TRBV18 and TRBJ2-7, with D possibly TRBD1 on 6 matching bases. The CDR3 contains 14 residues. Germline CDR1 KGHSH, CDR2 LQKENI. V shed 6 bases and J shed 0 bases, with 12 bases lying between them. This chain's CDR3 is CASSHRAHSYEQYF. The CDR3 DNA follows: TGTGCCAGCTCCCACAGGGCCCACTCCTACGAGCAGTACTTC.

The rearrangement links TRBV6-5 to TRBJ2-2, with 9 bases fitting TRBD2. CDR1 is MNHEY and CDR2 is SVGAGI in the germline V gene. The V gene end was trimmed by 4 bases and the J gene end by 5 bases; junction bases not matched to a gene: 8. The CDR3 runs to 16 residues. CDR3 amino acids: CASSSLAGGGTGELFF. The DNA of the CDR3 is TGTGCCAGCAGTTCACTAGCGGGTGGGGGAACCGGGGAGCTGTTTTTT.

The gene calls are TRBV28 and TRBJ2-6; TRBD1 is a possible D gene (6 bases). The CDR3 sequence is 15 residues long. CDR1 MDHEN and CDR2 SYDVKM come from the germline V gene. With 4 bases removed from V and 2 bases from J, the gap between germline ends came to 9 bases. The CDR3 spells CASSSQGTGANVLTF. In DNA, the CDR3 is TGTGCCAGCAGTTCCCAGGGGACTGGGGCCAACGTCCTGACTTTC.

J is TRBJ2-2 and V is TRBV10-1; D may be TRBD1 (6 bases). V shed 2 bases and J shed 1 base, with 11 bases lying between them. There are 16 residues in the CDR3. The germline V gene encodes CDR1 WNHNN and CDR2 SYGVQD (reference sequence). The CDR3 DNA sequence: TGCGCCAGCAGTGAGGCCGGGACAAAGAACACCGGGGAGCTGTTTTTT. Its protein product is CASSEAGTKNTGELFF.

The J gene is TRBJ2-7, the V gene TRBV5-4; weak D call: TRBD2 (6 bases). V was cut by 0 bases and J by 5 bases, with 15 bases left in between. The germline CDR1 and CDR2 sequences are SGHNT and YYREEE (reference sequence). The CDR3 is 15 residues long. CDR3 nucleotides: TGTGCCAGCAGCTTGGCATCGTCAGGCGGGGACGAGCAGTACTTC. Residues: CASSLASSGGDEQYF.

V gene TRBV5-4 combines with J gene TRBJ2-1; 15 positions match TRBD2. The V gene's germline CDR1 is SGHNT and CDR2 YYREEE (reference sequence). The CDR3 extends over 15 amino acids. The junction had 2 bases not matched to a gene; V was cut back by 3 bases and J by 7 bases. The chain's CDR3 is CASSSGLAGGNEQFF. The CDR3 coding sequence is TGTGCCAGCAGCTCGGGACTAGCGGGGGGAAATGAGCAGTTCTTC.

The V call is TRBV11-3, the J call TRBJ2-1; TRBD2 agrees at 16 bases. Germline V gene sequence: CDR1 SGHNT, CDR2 YENEEA. The V and J ends lost 5 bases and 3 bases, in that order; junction bases with no gene match: 10. This CDR3 has 19 residues. For the CDR3, the DNA is TGTGCCAGCAGCGGGCCGGGACTAGCGGGGGGGCCCGGCTACAATGAGCAGTTCTTC. The encoded protein is CASSGPGLAGGPGYNEQFF.

The chain recombines TRBV7-9 with TRBJ2-7; D perhaps matches TRBD1 (6 bases). Germline V CDR1 and CDR2: SEHNR, FQNEAQ (reference sequence). The CDR3 length is 14 residues. Trimming pared 1 base from V and 4 bases from J, leaving 11 bases between. The CDR3 sequence is CASSLGGRGYEQYF. CDR3 sequence (DNA): TGTGCCAGCAGCTTAGGGGGCAGGGGTTACGAGCAGTACTTC.

This clone was detected only once. CDR3 sequence reads: CASSPQNYNSPLHF. The CDR3 nucleotides read TGTGCCAGCAGCCCGCAGAATTATAATTCACCCCTCCACTTT. The gene calls are TRBV7-9 and TRBJ1-6, with unresolved D. Germline V lookup: CDR1 SEHNR, CDR2 FQNEAQ (reference sequence). Trimming removed 5 bases from V and 4 bases from J, with 9 bases in between. The CDR3 covers 14 residues.

As for this clone: Other DNA sequences in this specimen translate into the identical CDR3. The CDR3: CASSVTSGGQFF. As DNA, the CDR3 is TGTGCCAGCAGCGTGACTAGCGGTGGGCAGTTCTTC. The V call is TRBV5-6, the J call TRBJ2-1; TRBD2 matches 9 bases. V lost 4 bases and J lost 12; bases outside the gene matches: 5. Germline V gene data show CDR1 as SGHDT and CDR2 as YYEEEE. The CDR3 loop spans 12 amino acids.

CDR3 DNA sequence: TGTGCCAGCAGCCCAGCGGGAGTGACAGATACGCAGTATTTT. Its translation: CASSPAGVTDTQYF. V and J are TRBV14 and TRBJ2-3, with 8 bases aligning to TRBD2. This CDR3 region has 14 residues. After removal of 4 bases from V and 3 bases from J, the junction contained 3 bases not matched to a gene. CDR1 SGHDN and CDR2 FVKESK come from the germline V gene.

The chain recombines TRBV4-1 with TRBJ1-3; D is perhaps TRBD1 (6 bases). The length of the CDR3 is 16 residues. V lost 0 bases and J lost 3, with 12 bases in between. Germline V gene lookup returns CDR1 MGHRA and CDR2 YSYEKL. CDR3 amino acids: CASSQEERGIGNTIYF. CDR3 sequence (DNA): TGCGCCAGCAGCCAAGAAGAGAGGGGGATTGGAAACACCATATATTTT.

The chain is built from TRBV15 and TRBJ1-6; the D gene is possibly TRBD1 (6 bases). The V and J ends lost 3 bases and 8 bases respectively, with 20 bases between them. Germline CDR1 reads LNHNV; CDR2 reads YYDKDF (reference sequence). There are 17 residues in the CDR3. CDR3 nucleotide sequence: TGTGCCACCAGCAGGCGGGGGGCAGCTTCCTCCTATTCACCCCTCCACTTT. Translation: CATSRRGAASSYSPLHF.

The chain couples TRBV28 to TRBJ2-5, with TRBD2 matching over 8 bases. The J call is uncertain, as TRBJ2-7 better fits the DNA end. This CDR3 contains 15 residues. Germline V gene sequence: CDR1 MDHEN, CDR2 SYDVKM. In DNA form, the CDR3 reads TGTGCCAGCAGTACCGACAGGCGGGGGGCCTACGAGCAGTACTTC. Residues: CASSTDRRGAYEQYF.

This clone showed up just once. The chain joins TRBV7-2 to TRBJ1-5; 8 nucleotides line up with TRBD1. V was clipped by 2 bases and J by 5 bases; unmatched bases: 5. The germline V gene encodes CDR1 SGHTA and CDR2 FQGNSA. The CDR3 spans 15 residues. The CDR3 is CASSLRQGRDQPQHF. CDR3 DNA sequence: TGTGCCAGCAGCTTAAGACAGGGGAGGGATCAGCCCCAGCATTTT.

The chain has TRBV19 and TRBJ1-6; TRBD1 agrees at 7 bases. Germline trimming cut 9 bases from V and 4 bases from J; bases unmatched to any gene: 3. There are 13 residues in the CDR3. Germline assignment: CDR1 LNHDA and CDR2 SQIVND (reference sequence). The CDR3 sequence is CASSGQYNSPLHF. DNA for the CDR3: TGTGCCAGCTCGGGACAGTATAATTCACCCCTCCACTTT. The complete variable domain, with remaining parts taken from reference TRBV19 and TRBJ1-6, reads DGGITQSPKYLFRKEGQNVTLSCEQNLNHDAMYWYRQDPGQGLRLIYYSQIVNDFQKGDIAEGYSVSREKKESFPLTVTSAQKNPTAFYLCASSGQYNSPLHFGNGTRLTVT.

The chain links TRBV7-2 to TRBJ2-7; possible D gene TRBD2, 7 bases. The CDR3 length is 13 residues. The germline gives CDR1 SGHTA, CDR2 FQGNSA. V lost 3 bases and J lost 4, with 10 bases in between. CDR3 region: CASSLGGRYEQYF. The CDR3, as DNA: TGTGCCAGCAGCTTGGGGGGGCGGTACGAGCAGTACTTC.